The 10 T cell receptor beta chains below come from one sample, sequenced in a study of read filtering for tumor transcriptome and immune sequencing. From about 400 ng of RNA, a library with molecular barcoded alpha/delta and beta/gamma adaptors was made. MiXCR, run by TCRdb on the reads, gives a single entry per CDR3 protein. The repertoire includes 40,000 to 50,000 distinct CDR3 sequences, under 15% of them detected once, and approximately 30% sits in the top ten. Input material: a population of CD138-negative cells sorted from bone marrow. All receptors come from a donor aged 40 or older with multiple myeloma.

Comment on this clonotype: This may be a read error, as it is one base from a much larger clone. Likely a read error: the CDR3 ends without its conserved phenylalanine or tryptophan. J is TRBJ2-4 and V is TRBV29-1, with no clear D. This CDR3 region has 12 residues. From germline, CDR1 is SQVTM and CDR2 ANQGSEA. V was shortened by 6 bases and J by 9 bases, with 15 bases between the two germline ends. The CDR3 is CSVSVQTGIQYS. The CDR3 bases are TGCAGCGTATCCGTCCAGACGGGCATTCAGTACTCC.

A remark on this clonotype: A far larger clone is off by one base, so a read error is likely. The gene calls are TRBV11-2 and TRBJ1-6; D is unresolved. The J call may be in error: the DNA end matches TRBJ1-1 better. Per germline, CDR1 SGHAT and CDR2 FQNNGV. This CDR3 is 14 amino acids long. In DNA form, the CDR3 reads TGTGCCAGCAGCTTACCCTCTGGTCTCACTGAAGCTTTCTTT. Its protein product is CASSLPSGLTEAFF.

This clonotype was seen ten or more times. This chain joins TRBV29-1 and TRBJ2-1; TRBD2 matches 11 bases. Germline V lookup: CDR1 SQVTM, CDR2 ANQGSEA. The CDR3 loop spans 16 amino acids. Trimming removed 7 bases from V and 4 bases from J; junction bases left unmatched: 12. CDR3 region: CSANPGLAGTYNEQFF. The CDR3 DNA follows: TGCAGCGCGAACCCCGGACTAGCGGGTACTTACAATGAGCAGTTCTTC.

The table lists this clonotype with many counts. J is TRBJ1-5 and V is TRBV19; D unclear. Germline V lookup: CDR1 LNHDA, CDR2 SQIVND (reference sequence). Trimming stripped 5 bases from V and 0 bases from J, with 5 bases between. The CDR3 is made up of 13 amino acids. CDR3: CASSWGSNQPQHF. DNA for the CDR3: TGTGCCAGTAGTTGGGGTAGCAATCAGCCCCAGCATTTT.

There are many counts of this clonotype. V and J are TRBV11-2 and TRBJ2-3; no firm D call. Germline V lookup: CDR1 SGHAT, CDR2 FQNNGV. The ends were cut back, 5 bases at V and 7 bases at J, with 22 bases in the middle. The CDR3 has 16 residues. The CDR3 DNA follows: TGTGCCAGCAGCCTCTCTTTCGGAGCAGGAGAAAATACGCAGTATTTT. Translated, it gives CASSLSFGAGENTQYF.

The CDR3 bases are TGTGCCAGCAGCTTAGTCGCTTTGGGGCTGACTAGCACAGATACGCAGTATTTT. Its protein is CASSLVALGLTSTDTQYF. This chain links TRBV7-9 with TRBJ2-3, with a weak D call TRBD1 (5 bases). There are 18 residues in the CDR3. Germline CDR1 and CDR2: SEHNR and FQNEAQ (reference sequence). V was trimmed by 1 base and J by 0 bases, leaving 17 bases between them.

This clonotype turned up a few times. The gene calls are TRBV6-2 or TRBV6-3 and TRBJ2-2; 12 nucleotides align to TRBD2. J lost 6 bases, V lost 2 bases, and 10 bases had no gene match. Germline loops: CDR1 MNHEY, CDR2 SVGEGT. This CDR3 has 18 amino acids. As DNA, the CDR3 is TGTGCCAGCAGTTACCCCGGACTAGCGGGGCCTAAATCCGGGGAGCTGTTTTTT. Translated, it gives CASSYPGLAGPKSGELFF.

There are a few counts of this clonotype. The J gene is TRBJ2-5, the V gene TRBV20-1; the match to TRBD2 covers 9 bases. The CDR3 length is 14 residues. Germline CDR1 reads DFQATT; CDR2 reads SNEGSKA (reference sequence). J was trimmed by 4 bases and V by 6 bases; bases with no gene match: 9. CDR3 loop: CSAEKAGGRETQYF. The CDR3 DNA reads TGCAGTGCGGAGAAAGCGGGAGGACGAGAGACCCAGTACTTC.

Ten or more counts support this clonotype. The gene calls are TRBV28 and TRBJ1-5, with D tentatively TRBD1 (6 bases). Germline CDR1 and CDR2: MDHEN and SYDVKM. Trimming left V 4 bases short and J 0 bases short, with 13 bases between. The CDR3 loop spans 16 amino acids. The CDR3 protein is CASSSWGGRSNQPQHF. The CDR3 bases are TGTGCCAGCAGTTCTTGGGGGGGCCGTAGCAATCAGCCCCAGCATTTT.

This clonotype was detected ten times or more. One base away lies a much larger clone, so this may be a sequencing read error. V and J are TRBV12-3 or TRBV12-4 and TRBJ1-1; 7 bases map to TRBD1. This CDR3 has 17 amino acids. With 4 bases clipped from V and 5 bases from J, the junction kept 16 bases outside the gene matches. This chain's CDR3 is CASSSGSWNRGRTEAFF. The DNA of the CDR3 is TGTGCCAGCAGTTCGGGGTCCTGGAACAGGGGTAGGACTGAAGCTTTCTTT.